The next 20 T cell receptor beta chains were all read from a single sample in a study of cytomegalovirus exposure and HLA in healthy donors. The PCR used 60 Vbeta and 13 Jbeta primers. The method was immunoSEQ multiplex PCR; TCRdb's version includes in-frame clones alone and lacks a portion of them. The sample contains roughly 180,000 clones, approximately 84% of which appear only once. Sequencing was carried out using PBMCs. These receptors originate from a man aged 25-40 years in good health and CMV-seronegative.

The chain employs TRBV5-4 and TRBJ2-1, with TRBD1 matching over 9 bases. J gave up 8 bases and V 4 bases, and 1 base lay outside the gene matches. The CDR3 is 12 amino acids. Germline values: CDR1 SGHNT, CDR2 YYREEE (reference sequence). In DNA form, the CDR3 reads TGTGCCAGCAGCCGGACAGGGGATGAGCAGTTCTTC. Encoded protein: CASSRTGDEQFF.

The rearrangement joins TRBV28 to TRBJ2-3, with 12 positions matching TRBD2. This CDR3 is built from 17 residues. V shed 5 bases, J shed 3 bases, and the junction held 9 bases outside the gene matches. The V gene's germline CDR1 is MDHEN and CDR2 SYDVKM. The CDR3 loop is CASSPWTSGVGTDTQYF. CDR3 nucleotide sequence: TGTGCCAGCAGTCCCTGGACTAGCGGGGTAGGGACAGATACGCAGTATTTT.

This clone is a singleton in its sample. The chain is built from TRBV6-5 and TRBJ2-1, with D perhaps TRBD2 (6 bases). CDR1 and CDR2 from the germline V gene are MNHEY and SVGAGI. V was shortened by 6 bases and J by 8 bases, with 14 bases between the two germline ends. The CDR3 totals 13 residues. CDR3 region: CASSRLVSHEQFF. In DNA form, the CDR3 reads TGTGCCAGCAGCCGACTAGTCAGCCATGAGCAGTTCTTC.

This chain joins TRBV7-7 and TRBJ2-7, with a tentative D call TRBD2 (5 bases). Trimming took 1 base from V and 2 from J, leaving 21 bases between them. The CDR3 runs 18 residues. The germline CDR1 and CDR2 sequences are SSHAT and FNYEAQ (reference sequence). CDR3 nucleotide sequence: TGTGCCAGCAGCTTAGGACCACCCCCGGGGTCCTTCACCTACGAGCAGTACTTC. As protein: CASSLGPPPGSFTYEQYF.

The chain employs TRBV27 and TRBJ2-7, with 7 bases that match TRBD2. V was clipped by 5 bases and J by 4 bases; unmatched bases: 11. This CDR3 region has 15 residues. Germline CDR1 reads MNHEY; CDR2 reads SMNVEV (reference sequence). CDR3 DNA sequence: TGTGCCAGCAGTCCTCGGACTAGAAGTAGTTACGAGCAGTACTTC. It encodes CASSPRTRSSYEQYF.

This CDR3 reads CSVEGTGWDEQFF. In DNA, the CDR3 is TGCAGCGTTGAGGGGACAGGGTGGGATGAGCAGTTCTTC. This chain links TRBV29-1 with TRBJ2-1; 9 bases line up with TRBD1. Germline V gene data show CDR1 as SQVTM and CDR2 as ANQGSEA. The trim removed 3 bases at V and 8 bases at J, leaving 5 bases unmatched. This CDR3 contains 13 residues.

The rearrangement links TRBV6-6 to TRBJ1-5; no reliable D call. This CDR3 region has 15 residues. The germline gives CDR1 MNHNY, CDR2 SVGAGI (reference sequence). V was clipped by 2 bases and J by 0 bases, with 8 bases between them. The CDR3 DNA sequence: TGTGCCAGCAGTTACGGTAGTATTAGCAATCAGCCCCAGCATTTT. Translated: CASSYGSISNQPQHF.

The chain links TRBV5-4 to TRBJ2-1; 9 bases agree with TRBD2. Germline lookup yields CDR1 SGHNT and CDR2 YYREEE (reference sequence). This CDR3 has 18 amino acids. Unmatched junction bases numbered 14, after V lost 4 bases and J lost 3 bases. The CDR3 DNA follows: TGTGCCAGCAGCCTTGTCACGGGAGGGCGGGGGGGCTACAATGAGCAGTTCTTC. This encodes CASSLVTGGRGGYNEQFF.

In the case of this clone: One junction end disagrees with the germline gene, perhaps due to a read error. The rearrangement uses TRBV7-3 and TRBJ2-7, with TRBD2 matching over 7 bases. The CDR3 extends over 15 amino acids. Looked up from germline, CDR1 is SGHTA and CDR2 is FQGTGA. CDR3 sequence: CASSLTGTNKHGQYF. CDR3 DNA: TGTGCCAGCAGTTTAACCGGGACTAATAAACACGGGCAGTACTTC.

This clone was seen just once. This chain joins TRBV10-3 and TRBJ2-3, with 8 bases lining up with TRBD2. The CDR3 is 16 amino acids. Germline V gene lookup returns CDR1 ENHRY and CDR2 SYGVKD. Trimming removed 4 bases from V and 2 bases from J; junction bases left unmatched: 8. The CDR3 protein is CAISGTSGGFTDTQYF. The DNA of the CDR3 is TGTGCCATCAGTGGGACTTCGGGGGGGTTCACAGATACGCAGTATTTT.

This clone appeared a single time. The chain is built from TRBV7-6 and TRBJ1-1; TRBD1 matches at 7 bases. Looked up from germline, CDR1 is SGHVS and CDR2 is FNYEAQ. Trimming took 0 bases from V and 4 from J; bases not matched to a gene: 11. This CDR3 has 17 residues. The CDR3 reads CASSLALQGGRSTEAFF. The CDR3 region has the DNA TGTGCCAGCAGCTTAGCTTTGCAGGGGGGACGAAGCACTGAAGCTTTCTTT.

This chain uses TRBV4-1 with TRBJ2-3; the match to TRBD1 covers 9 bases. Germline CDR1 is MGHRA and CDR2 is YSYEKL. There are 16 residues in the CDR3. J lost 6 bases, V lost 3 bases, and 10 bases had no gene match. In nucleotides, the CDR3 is TGCGCCAGCAGCCAGCCCGGGACAGGGTATCAGGATACGCAGTATTTT. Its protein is CASSQPGTGYQDTQYF.

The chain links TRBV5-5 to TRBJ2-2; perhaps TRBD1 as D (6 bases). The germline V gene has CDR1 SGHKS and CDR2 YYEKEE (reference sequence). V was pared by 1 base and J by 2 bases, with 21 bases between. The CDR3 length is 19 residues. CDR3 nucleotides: TGTGCCAGCAGCTTGTCTCCTTCGGTTGGGACAAGAAACACCGGGGAGCTGTTTTTT. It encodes CASSLSPSVGTRNTGELFF.

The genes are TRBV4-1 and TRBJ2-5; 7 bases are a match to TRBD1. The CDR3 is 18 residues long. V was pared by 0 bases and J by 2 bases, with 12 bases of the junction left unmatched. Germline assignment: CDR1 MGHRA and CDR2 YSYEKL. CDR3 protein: CASSQDPLLKQGQETQYF. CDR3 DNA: TGCGCCAGCAGCCAAGATCCCCTTTTAAAACAGGGGCAAGAGACCCAGTACTTC.

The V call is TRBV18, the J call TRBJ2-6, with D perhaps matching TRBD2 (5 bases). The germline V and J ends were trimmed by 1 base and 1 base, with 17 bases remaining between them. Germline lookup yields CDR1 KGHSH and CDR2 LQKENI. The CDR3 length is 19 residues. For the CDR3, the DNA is TGTGCCAGCTCACCACTACTAGGGAAGAGTGAATCTGGGGCCAACGTCCTGACTTTC. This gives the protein CASSPLLGKSESGANVLTF.

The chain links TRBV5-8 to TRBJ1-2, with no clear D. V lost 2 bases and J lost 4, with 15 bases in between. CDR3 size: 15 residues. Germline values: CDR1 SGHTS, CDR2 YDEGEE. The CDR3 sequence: CASSLFGRDIYGYTF. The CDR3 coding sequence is TGTGCCAGCAGCTTATTTGGGCGCGATATCTATGGCTACACCTTC.

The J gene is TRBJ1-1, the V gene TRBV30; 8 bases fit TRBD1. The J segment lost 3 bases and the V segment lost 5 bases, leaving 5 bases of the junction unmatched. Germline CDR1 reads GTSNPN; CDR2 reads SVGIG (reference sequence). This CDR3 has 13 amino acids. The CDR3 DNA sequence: TGTGCCTGGGGGACAGGTATGCACACTGAAGCTTTCTTT. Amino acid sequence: CAWGTGMHTEAFF.

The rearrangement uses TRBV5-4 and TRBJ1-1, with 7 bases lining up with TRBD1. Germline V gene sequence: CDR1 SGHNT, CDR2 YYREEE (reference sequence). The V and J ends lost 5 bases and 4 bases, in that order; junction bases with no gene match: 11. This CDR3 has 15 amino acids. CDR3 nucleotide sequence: TGTGCCAGCAGTTCCACTAAACAGGGGAGCACTGAAGCTTTCTTT. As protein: CASSSTKQGSTEAFF.

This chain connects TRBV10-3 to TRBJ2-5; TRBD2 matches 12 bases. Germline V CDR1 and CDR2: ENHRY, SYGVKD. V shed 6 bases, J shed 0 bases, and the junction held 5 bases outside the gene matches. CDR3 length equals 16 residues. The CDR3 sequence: CAISGGLAGYQETQYF. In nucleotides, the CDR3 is TGTGCCATCAGCGGCGGACTAGCGGGATACCAAGAGACCCAGTACTTC.

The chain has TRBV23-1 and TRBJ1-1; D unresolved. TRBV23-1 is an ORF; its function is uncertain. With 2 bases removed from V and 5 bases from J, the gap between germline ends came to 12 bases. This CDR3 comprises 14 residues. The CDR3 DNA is TGCGCCAGCAGTCAAAGAACTAGGCGAACTGAAGCTTTCTTT. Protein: CASSQRTRRTEAFF.